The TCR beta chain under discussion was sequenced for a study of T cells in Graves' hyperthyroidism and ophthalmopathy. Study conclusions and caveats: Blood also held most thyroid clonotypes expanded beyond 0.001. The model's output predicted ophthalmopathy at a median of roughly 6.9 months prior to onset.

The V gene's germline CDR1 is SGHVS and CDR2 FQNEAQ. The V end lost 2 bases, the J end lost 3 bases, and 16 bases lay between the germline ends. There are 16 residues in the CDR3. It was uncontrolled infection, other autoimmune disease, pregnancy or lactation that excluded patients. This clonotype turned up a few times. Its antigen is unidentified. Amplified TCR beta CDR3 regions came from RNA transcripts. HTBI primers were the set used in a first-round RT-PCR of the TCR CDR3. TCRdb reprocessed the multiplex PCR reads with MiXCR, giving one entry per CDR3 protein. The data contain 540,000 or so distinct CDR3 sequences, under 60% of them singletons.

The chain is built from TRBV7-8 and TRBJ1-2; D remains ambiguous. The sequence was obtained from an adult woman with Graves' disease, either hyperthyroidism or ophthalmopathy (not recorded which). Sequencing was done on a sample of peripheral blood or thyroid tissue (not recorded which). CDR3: CASSLSVSGIHYGYTF. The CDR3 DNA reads TGTGCCAGCAGCTTATCTGTGTCCGGGATTCACTATGGCTACACCTTC.